The rows below give T cell receptor beta chains drawn from one sample of a study of cytomegalovirus exposure and HLA in healthy donors. Sequenced by immunoSEQ multiplex PCR; TCRdb stores in-frame clones only, minus some. The sample data list 95,000 to 150,000 clones. The sequencing sample was made of PBMCs. These receptors originate from a man aged 35-49 years in good health and CMV-seronegative. The CDR3 runs from the conserved cysteine through the conserved F or W. Fields, in order: J gene, V gene, CDR3 protein.

TRBJ2-3 TRBV11-3 CASSWAPTDTQYF
TRBJ2-2 TRBV2 CASSGQGAAGELFF
TRBJ1-1 TRBV4-2 CASSLDRTLTEAFF
TRBJ2-7 TRBV28 CASRSGDPNEQYF
TRBJ1-3 TRBV6-6 CASSYPPGTGNTIYF
TRBJ1-1 TRBV6-1 CASSVYRASNTEAFF
TRBJ2-5 TRBV7-2 CASSLRGRETQYF
TRBJ2-7 TRBV5-1 CASSLEGASSYEQYF
TRBJ1-5 TRBV10-3 CAISAARGNNQPQHF
TRBJ2-7 TRBV5-8 CASSDRDNYEQYF
TRBJ1-5 TRBV7-9 CASSRGQGIQPQHF
TRBJ2-7 TRBV4-1 CASSPGQGVREQYF
TRBJ2-3 TRBV11-3 CASSLTSGRDTQYF
TRBJ2-1 TRBV5-6 CASSSSGQTNEQFF
TRBJ1-2 TRBV5-4 CASSSQEFYGYTF
TRBJ2-7 TRBV13 CASLRGGAHEQYF
TRBJ2-5 TRBV10-3 CAVSEGGGARETQYF
TRBJ2-1 TRBV5-1 CASSLAILAGVNEQFF
TRBJ2-1 TRBV19 CASSIYPGHEQFF
TRBJ2-2 TRBV10-3 CAISGQATTGELFF
TRBJ2-7 TRBV7-9 CASSPRLDEQYF
TRBJ1-2 TRBV19 CASSPTPDRFGGYTF
TRBJ2-1 TRBV6-1 CASSFSRTSGEQFF
TRBJ2-5 TRBV10-3 CAISASGAQETQYF
TRBJ2-5 TRBV9 CASSQGLVGTQYF
TRBJ2-5 TRBV27 CASSSSSGRRGETQYF
TRBJ2-3 TRBV5-1 CASSLGGATDTQYF
TRBJ2-2 TRBV10-2 CASSDGGLGNTGELFF
TRBJ2-5 TRBV6-1 CASSEVGLAGETQYF
TRBJ1-2 TRBV4-1 CASSHYNYGYTF
TRBJ2-1 TRBV6-4 CASSFEPVVSINEQFF
TRBJ2-2 TRBV11-2 CASSVSRGQTGELFF
TRBJ2-2 TRBV7-3 CASSLGHSPNTGELFF
TRBJ2-3 TRBV19 CASSVLGTGITDTQYF
TRBJ1-5 TRBV30 CAWSSTAEAQHF
TRBJ2-7 TRBV18 CASSYTIGLPYEQYF
TRBJ2-5 TRBV11-1 CASSAKAGTGFFETQYF
TRBJ1-3 TRBV5-5 CASWIEGGGNTIYF
TRBJ2-2 TRBV5-6 CASSKDRGWGTGELFF
TRBJ2-5 TRBV6-5 CASSRGTGTGETQYF
TRBJ1-4 TRBV6-6 CASTPTPTNEKLFF
TRBJ1-2 TRBV7-9 CASSPPRTGYYGYTF
TRBJ1-1 TRBV9 CASSPRTGGTMNTEAFF